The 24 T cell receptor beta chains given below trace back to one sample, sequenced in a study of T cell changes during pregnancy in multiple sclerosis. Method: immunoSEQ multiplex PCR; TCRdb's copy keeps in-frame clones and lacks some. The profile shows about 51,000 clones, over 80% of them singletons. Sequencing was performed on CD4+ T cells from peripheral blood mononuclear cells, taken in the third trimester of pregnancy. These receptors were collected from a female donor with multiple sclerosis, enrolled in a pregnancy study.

CDR3 residues: CASSVNKGAAKNIQYF. The CDR3 nucleotides are TGTGCCAGCAGTGTTAATAAGGGGGCAGCCAAAAACATTCAGTACTTC. The rearrangement joins TRBV2 to TRBJ2-4, with TRBD1 matching 7 bases. CDR1 and CDR2 (germline): SNHLY, FYNNEI. The CDR3 is made up of 16 amino acids. With 4 bases clipped from V and 0 bases from J, the junction kept 6 bases outside the gene matches.

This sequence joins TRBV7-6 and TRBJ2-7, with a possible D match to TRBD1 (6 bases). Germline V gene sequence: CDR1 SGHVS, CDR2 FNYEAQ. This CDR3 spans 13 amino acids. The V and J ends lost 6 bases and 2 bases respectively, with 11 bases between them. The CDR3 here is CASSPQGTYEQYF. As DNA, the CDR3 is TGTGCCAGCAGTCCTCAGGGGACCTACGAGCAGTACTTC. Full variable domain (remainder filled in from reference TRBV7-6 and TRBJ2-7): GAGVSQSPRYKVTKRGQDVALRCDPISGHVSLYWYRQALGQGPEFLTYFNYEAQQDKSGLPNDRFSAERPEGSISTLTIQRTEQRDSAMYRCASSPQGTYEQYFGPGTRLTVT.

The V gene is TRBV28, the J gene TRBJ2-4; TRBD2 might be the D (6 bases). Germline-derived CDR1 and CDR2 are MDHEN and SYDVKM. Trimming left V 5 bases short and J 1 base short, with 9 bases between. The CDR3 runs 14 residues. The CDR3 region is CASSLGGAKNIQYF. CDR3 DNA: TGTGCCAGCAGTCTAGGAGGGGCCAAAAACATTCAGTACTTC.

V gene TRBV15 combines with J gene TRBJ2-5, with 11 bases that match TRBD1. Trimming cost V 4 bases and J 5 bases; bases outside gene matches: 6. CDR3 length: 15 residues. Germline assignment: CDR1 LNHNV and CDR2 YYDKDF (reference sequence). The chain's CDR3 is CATSKTDRGRETQYF. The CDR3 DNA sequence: TGTGCCACCAGCAAAACGGACAGGGGGCGGGAGACCCAGTACTTC.

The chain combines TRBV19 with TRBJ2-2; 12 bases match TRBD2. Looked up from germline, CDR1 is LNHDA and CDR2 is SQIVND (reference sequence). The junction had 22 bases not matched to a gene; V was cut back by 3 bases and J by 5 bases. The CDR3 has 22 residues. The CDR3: CASSIPVAVGLAGGPGTGELFF. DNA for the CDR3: TGTGCCAGTAGTATCCCCGTGGCGGTGGGCCTAGCGGGAGGGCCGGGAACCGGGGAGCTGTTTTTT.

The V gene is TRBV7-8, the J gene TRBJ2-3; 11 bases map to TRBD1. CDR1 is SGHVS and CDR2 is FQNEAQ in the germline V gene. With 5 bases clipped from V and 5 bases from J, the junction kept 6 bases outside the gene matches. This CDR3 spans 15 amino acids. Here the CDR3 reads CASSLGQGAIDTQYF. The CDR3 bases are TGTGCCAGCAGCCTCGGACAGGGGGCAATAGATACGCAGTATTTT.

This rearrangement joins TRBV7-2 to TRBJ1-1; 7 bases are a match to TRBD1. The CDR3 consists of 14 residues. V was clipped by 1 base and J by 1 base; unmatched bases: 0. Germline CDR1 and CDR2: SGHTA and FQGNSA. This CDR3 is CASSLDRGNTEAFF. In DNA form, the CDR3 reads TGTGCCAGCAGCTTAGACAGGGGGAACACTGAAGCTTTCTTT. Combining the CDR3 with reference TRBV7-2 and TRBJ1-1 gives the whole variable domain GAGVSQSPSNKVTEKGKDVELRCDPISGHTALYWYRQSLGQGLEFLIYFQGNSAPDKSGLPSDRFSAERTGGSVSTLTIQRTQQEDSAVYLCASSLDRGNTEAFFGQGTRLTVV.

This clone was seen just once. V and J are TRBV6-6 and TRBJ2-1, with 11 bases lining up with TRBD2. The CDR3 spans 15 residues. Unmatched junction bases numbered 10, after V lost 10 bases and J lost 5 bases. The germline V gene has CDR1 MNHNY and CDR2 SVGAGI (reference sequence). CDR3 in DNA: TGTGCCACTTCGTACGGGACTAGCGGACACAATGAGCAGTTCTTC. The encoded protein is CATSYGTSGHNEQFF.

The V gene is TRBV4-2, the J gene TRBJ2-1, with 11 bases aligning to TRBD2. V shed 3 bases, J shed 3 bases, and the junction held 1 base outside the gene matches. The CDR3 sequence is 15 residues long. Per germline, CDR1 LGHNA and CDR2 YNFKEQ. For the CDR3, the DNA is TGTGCCAGCAGCCATACTAGCGGGAGCTACAATGAGCAGTTCTTC. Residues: CASSHTSGSYNEQFF.

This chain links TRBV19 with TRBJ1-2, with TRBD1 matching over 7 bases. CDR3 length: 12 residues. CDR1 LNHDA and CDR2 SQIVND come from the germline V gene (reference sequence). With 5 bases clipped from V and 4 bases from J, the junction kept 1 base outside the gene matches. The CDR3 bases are TGTGCCAGTAGTGGGACAGCCTATGGCTACACCTTC. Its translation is CASSGTAYGYTF.

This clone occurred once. The CDR3 protein is CASSPHPPSGSVHEQYF. The DNA of the CDR3 is TGTGCCAGTAGTCCCCACCCCCCTAGCGGGAGTGTCCACGAGCAGTACTTC. J is TRBJ2-7 and V is TRBV19; TRBD2 matches at 10 bases. The CDR3 has 17 residues. The V and J ends lost 5 bases and 5 bases, in that order; junction bases with no gene match: 15. Germline loops: CDR1 LNHDA, CDR2 SQIVND (reference sequence).

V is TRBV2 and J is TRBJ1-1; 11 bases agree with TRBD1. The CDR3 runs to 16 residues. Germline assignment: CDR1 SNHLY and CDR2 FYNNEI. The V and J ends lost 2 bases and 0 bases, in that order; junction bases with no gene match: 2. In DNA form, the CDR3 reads TGTGCCAGCAGTGAAAGGACAGGGGGCCTGAACACTGAAGCTTTCTTT. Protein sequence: CASSERTGGLNTEAFF.

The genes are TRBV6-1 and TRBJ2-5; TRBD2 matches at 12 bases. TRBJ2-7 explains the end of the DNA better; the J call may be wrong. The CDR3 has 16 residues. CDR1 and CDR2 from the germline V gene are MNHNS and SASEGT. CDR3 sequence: CASSARRTSGNYEQYF. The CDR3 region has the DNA TGTGCCAGCAGTGCACGCAGGACTAGCGGGAACTACGAGCAGTACTTC.

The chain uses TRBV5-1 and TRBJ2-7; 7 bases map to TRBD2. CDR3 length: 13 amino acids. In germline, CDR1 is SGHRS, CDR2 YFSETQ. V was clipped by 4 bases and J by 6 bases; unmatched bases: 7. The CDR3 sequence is CASSPAGVGEQYF. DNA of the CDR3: TGCGCCAGCAGCCCCGCGGGAGTAGGCGAGCAGTACTTC.

CDR3 sequence: CASAYSEKLFF. For the CDR3, the DNA is TGTGCCAGCGCCTACAGTGAAAAACTGTTTTTT. The chain employs TRBV6-1 and TRBJ1-4; D is unclear. The CDR3 spans 11 residues. Per the germline V gene, CDR1 is MNHNS and CDR2 is SASEGT. Trimming removed 8 bases at V and 7 bases at J, with 8 bases between.

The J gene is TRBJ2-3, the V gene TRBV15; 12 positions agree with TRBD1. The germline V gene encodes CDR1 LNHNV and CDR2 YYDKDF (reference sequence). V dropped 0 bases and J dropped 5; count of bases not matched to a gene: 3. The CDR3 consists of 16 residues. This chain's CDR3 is CATSRDRDRGRDTQYF. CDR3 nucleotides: TGTGCCACCAGCAGAGACCGGGACAGGGGGCGAGATACGCAGTATTTT.

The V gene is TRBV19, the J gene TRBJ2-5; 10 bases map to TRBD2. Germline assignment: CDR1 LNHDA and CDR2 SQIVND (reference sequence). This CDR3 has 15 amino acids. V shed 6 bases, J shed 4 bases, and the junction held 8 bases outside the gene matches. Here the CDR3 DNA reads TGTGCCAGTAGGAACACCGGGACTAGCGTAGAGACCCAGTACTTC. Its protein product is CASRNTGTSVETQYF.

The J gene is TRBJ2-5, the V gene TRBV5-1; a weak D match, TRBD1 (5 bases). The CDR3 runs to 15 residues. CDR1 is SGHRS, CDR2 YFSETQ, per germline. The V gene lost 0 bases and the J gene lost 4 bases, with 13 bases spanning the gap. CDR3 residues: CASSLADMGRETQYF. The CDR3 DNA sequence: TGCGCCAGCAGCTTGGCCGACATGGGGCGAGAGACCCAGTACTTC.

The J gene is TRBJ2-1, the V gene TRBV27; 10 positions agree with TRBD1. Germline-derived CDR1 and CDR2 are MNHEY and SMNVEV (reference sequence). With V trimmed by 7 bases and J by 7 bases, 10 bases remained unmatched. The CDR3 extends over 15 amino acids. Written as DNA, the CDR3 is TGTGCCAGCAAGACAGGGGGCGGCGTTGGAAATGAGCAGTTCTTC. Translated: CASKTGGGVGNEQFF.

The chain's CDR3 is CASSQDLVSGEQYF. In DNA, the CDR3 is TGTGCCAGCAGCCAAGATCTTGTGTCAGGAGAGCAGTACTTC. V gene TRBV14 combines with J gene TRBJ2-7; no reliable D call. There are 14 residues in the CDR3. Germline loops: CDR1 SGHDN, CDR2 FVKESK. The germline V and J ends were trimmed by 0 bases and 7 bases, with 13 bases remaining between them.

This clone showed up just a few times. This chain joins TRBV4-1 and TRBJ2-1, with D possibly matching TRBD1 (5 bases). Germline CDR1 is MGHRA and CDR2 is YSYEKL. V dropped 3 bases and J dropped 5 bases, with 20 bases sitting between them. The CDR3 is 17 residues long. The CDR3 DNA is TGCGCCAGCAGCCAGTTGGATTTGTTACCAGGGAACAATGAGCAGTTCTTC. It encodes CASSQLDLLPGNNEQFF.

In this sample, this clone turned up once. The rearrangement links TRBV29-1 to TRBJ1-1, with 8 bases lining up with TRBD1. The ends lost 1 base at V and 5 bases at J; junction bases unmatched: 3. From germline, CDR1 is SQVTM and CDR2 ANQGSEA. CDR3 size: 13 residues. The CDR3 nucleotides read TGCAGCGTTGAAGCAGGGGGCCGGACTGAAGCTTTCTTT. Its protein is CSVEAGGRTEAFF.

CDR3 in DNA: TGTGCCAGCACCAAGAGCGGGGAGCTGTTTTTT. Translated: CASTKSGELFF. This chain links TRBV28 with TRBJ2-2; no clear D. The CDR3 has 11 residues. From germline, CDR1 is MDHEN and CDR2 SYDVKM. The ends were cut back, 7 bases at V and 7 bases at J, with 7 bases in the middle.

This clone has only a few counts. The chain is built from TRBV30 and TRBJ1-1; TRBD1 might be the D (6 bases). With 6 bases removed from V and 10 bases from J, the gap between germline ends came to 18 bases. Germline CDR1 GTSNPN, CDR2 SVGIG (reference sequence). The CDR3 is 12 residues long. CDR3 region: CACISGGKRAFF. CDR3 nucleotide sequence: TGTGCCTGTATATCTGGGGGCAAAAGAGCTTTCTTT.